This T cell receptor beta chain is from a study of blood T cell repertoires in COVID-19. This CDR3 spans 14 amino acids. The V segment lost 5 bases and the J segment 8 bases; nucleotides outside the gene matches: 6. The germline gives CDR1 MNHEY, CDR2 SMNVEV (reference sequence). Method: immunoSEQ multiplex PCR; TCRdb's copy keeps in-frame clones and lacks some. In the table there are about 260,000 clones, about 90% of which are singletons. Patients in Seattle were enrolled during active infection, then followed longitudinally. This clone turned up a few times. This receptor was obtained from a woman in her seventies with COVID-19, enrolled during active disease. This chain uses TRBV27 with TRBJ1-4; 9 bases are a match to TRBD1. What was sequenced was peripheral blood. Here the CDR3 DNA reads TGTGCCAGCAGTCTACAGGGGGCGGGAGAAAAACTGTTTTTT. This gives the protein CASSLQGAGEKLFF. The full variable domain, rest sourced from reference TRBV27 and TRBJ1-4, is EAQVTQNPRYLITVTGKKLTVTCSQNMNHEYMSWYRQDPGLGLRQIYYSMNVEVTDKGDVPEGYKVSRKEKRNFPLILESPSPNQTSLYFCASSLQGAGEKLFFGSGTQLSVL.